This T cell receptor (beta chain) originates from a study of cytomegalovirus exposure and HLA in healthy donors listed by TCRdb under 2017. Looking at the study overall: An earlier analysis of around 600 of the donors reported roughly 270 Gb of sequence data and 117 million unique TCR beta sequences from 150 million to 200 million T cells. An early release that covered more than 550 HLA-typed donors contained approximately 300 gigabases of sequencing data and around 80 million unique TCR sequences. The genetic ancestry cluster associated with self-reported Caucasian donors included 81% of the roughly 400 genotyped donors. The study aimed to test whether signatures of past pathogen exposure could be identified by cataloging public T cell receptors. The T cell repertoires of some 670 subjects were profiled by immunosequencing and related to cytomegalovirus serostatus. Along with the approximately 700-subject first cohort, a separate validation cohort of 120 different subjects was used. To predict cytomegalovirus infection status, the study combined high-throughput TCR immunosequencing, statistical association of individual TCRs with disease status, and machine learning. In a later analysis, previously published TCR beta repertoires from 670 or so donors were re-analyzed and high-resolution HLA genotyping was added so that TCR occurrence patterns could be studied. In the later analysis, no new phenotypic data were used to find candidate immune exposures; instead, reliance was placed on TCR beta sequences and their occurrence across donors. An earlier analysis of some 500 of the donors applied high-throughput TCR beta sequencing to assess whether each TCR beta V gene segment acted as functional or pseudogenic. Alongside the repertoire data, information on donor age, sex, ethnicity and CMV serostatus was compiled. A later genetic analysis used genome-wide SNP genotypes for about 60% of the 666 donors, treating that subset as a discovery cohort. Every repertoire in the discovery cohort had been generated on one and the same sequencing platform. HLA typing covered class I and class II loci at four-digit resolution. The number of donors typed differed by locus, with about 629-640 for A, B, C, DRB1 and DQB1, 522 for DQA1, 600 to 610 for DPA1, and some 470 for DPB1. About 5 DR-DQ haplotypes were handled as single units for association and clustering, since linkage in the cohort was strong. On average, 235,054 unique TCR beta nucleotide sequences were sequenced per donor among 350 to 400 genotyped donors of the cohort, with roughly 18% of those sequences being non-productive.

From a lookup of the germline V gene, CDR1 and CDR2 are SGHRS and YFSETQ. From its cysteine to its phenylalanine, the CDR3 spans 17 amino acids. Only the CDR3 DNA is retained, 51 bases long and in frame from the first base. V is pruned by 3 bases and J by 10 bases, leaving 13 bases of the junction without a gene match. Libraries were made using the immunoSEQ multiplex PCR assay. The multiplex PCR relied on a mix of 60 forward primers for TCR Vbeta segments and 13 reverse primers for TCR Jbeta segments. A multiplex PCR assay on genomic DNA amplified the CDR3 region of rearranged TCR beta genes. The amplified TCR beta libraries were sequenced on the Illumina HiSeq System as 87-base-pair reads. The authors' pipeline ran thus. A later analysis tallied some 79 million unique TCR beta chains across the 650 to 750 repertoires, and some 10 million of those chains were shared by two or more donors. To remove PCR and sequencing errors, raw reads were error-corrected and collapsed into unique sequences using a nearest-neighbor algorithm that merged closely related sequences. To assign V, D and J gene segments, CDR3 sequences were aligned to IMGT reference sequences. For a sequence to be retained, at least a six-nucleotide match to both a V gene segment and a J gene segment was required. Rearrangements were classified as productive when the CDR3 lacked stop codons and remained in frame with V and J, and all other rearrangements were classified as non-productive. Following IMGT convention, CDR3 was defined as the stretch from the second conserved V-encoded cysteine to the conserved J-encoded phenylalanine. Sequences without an unambiguous match to a single V gene segment were excluded from the earlier analysis of 450 to 650 of the donors. In an earlier analysis of a few hundred of the donors, V segments were called functional above 56.7% productive rearrangements and were called segregating when the between-donor standard deviation exceeded 5%. A statistical classification framework was built to diagnose cytomegalovirus status from the catalog of TCR beta chain sequences. A later analysis assigned V and J genes by comparing TCR nucleotide sequences with IMGT/GENE-DB human TR gene sequences. A later analysis assigned CDR3 sequences and most-parsimonious VDJ recombination scenarios with the TCRdist pipeline. A later analysis defined each TCR beta chain by its CDR3 amino acid sequence plus V-gene family, and excluded reads lacking a unique V-gene family. To address suspected cross-contamination and a sequencing artifact, a later analysis removed 450 to 700 highly shared, low-generation-probability nucleotide sequences. In a later analysis, a clonal expansion index was calculated for each public chain from normalized within-repertoire ranks of inferred template counts. A later analysis computed generation probabilities with a VDJ recombination model fitted to out-of-frame rearrangements, and checked the results against IGoR. In a later analysis, hypergeometric tests were used to score TCR-TCR, TCR-HLA and TCR-CMV co-occurrence, with a repertoire-size bias correction applied to TCR pairs. In a later analysis, false discovery rates were estimated by permuting HLA or CMV assignments 20 times. In a later analysis, co-occurring TCRs were grouped with DBSCAN, and TCRdist sequence similarity was added when clustering was performed within HLA-allele-positive subsets. For co-occurrence clustering, repertoires with fewer than 30,000 or more than 120,000 public chains were excluded, along with 5 or 6 repertoires with anomalous nucleotide sharing. TCRdb took this table from immuneACCESS and kept in-frame rearrangements with V and J called. Such tables lack part of the clones; where checked against another copy, unresolved V genes explain under half of the gap, and the rest is unexplained. For V, J and clone size, that table is used; D and trimming come from the DNA. The sample records about 150,000 clones, over 70% of which are singletons. The ten biggest clones cover about 3.1% of the sample.

This clone was seen a few times. The antigen this receptor binds is unknown. No much larger clone exists at a distance of one base, and base qualities are not known. The cohort comprised 550 to 700 healthy bone marrow donors. At the time of sampling, all cohort members were nominally healthy, though unrecorded immune exposures were likely present. The donor was CMV seropositive and belonged to the group of 250 to 300 seropositive cohort members. A peripheral blood sample was collected from each donor, and TCR beta sequencing was performed on peripheral blood mononuclear cells. Genomic DNA was extracted from the blood cell samples with the Qiagen DNeasy Blood Extraction Kit. Beyond this particular receptor, the publication reports: According to a later analysis, parvovirus B19, influenza, CMV and Epstein-Barr virus appeared linked to several top co-occurrence clusters. A further reported finding was that TCR beta sequences accurately predicted the HLA-A and HLA-B alleles for most subjects in the first cohort. This cohort had only TCR beta chains sequenced, and the lack of alpha or paired-chain data limited which features could be detected. In a later analysis, HLA-associated TCR beta chains showed more clonal expansion and lower generation probabilities than non-associated chains that were equally common. An association between a missense DCLRE1C variant and V-gene and J-gene trimming of TCR beta chains was found in a later genetic analysis and replicated in an independent cohort. In a later analysis, TCR association rates were found to vary across HLA loci, with the most associated TCRs seen for DRB1 alleles and the fewest for HLA-C alleles. In a later genetic analysis, fewer N-insertions in productive TCRs were reported among donors in an Asian-associated ancestry cluster than the approximately 710-donor mean. Specific HLA alleles were associated with 15,000 to 20,000 TCR beta sequences at a false discovery rate of 0.05 in a later analysis. A few of the identified cytomegalovirus-associated TCR beta chains were confirmed in vitro to be specific for cytomegalovirus antigens. While some public TCRs were present in many individuals, most TCR sequences turned up only very rarely across donors. A later analysis found that most CMV-associated TCR beta chains appeared HLA-restricted, with HLA associations seemingly driven largely by CMV exposure. Some IMGT-functional V segments, including TRBV6-2 and TRBV6-3, could not be distinguished by the 87-base-pair reads and were therefore excluded. It was suggested by the authors that the approach could potentially be generalized to other disease states and immunological phenotypes. Because HLA typing was missing for some donors at each locus, association tests included only the typed subset. The classifier was reported to diagnose cytomegalovirus status with high specificity and sensitivity in both the original and validation cohorts. Because counts were too low, 15 to 20 rarely observed V segments, including chromosome 9 orphons, were left out of the earlier analysis of some 640 of the donors. A cluster of highly shared sequence variants was judged likely to be a technical artifact of the sequencing pipeline. Linkage disequilibrium might explain the correlated functional status among segregating V segments, but an unknown experimental factor could not be excluded. CMV serostatus was the only immune exposure information available for the cohort. Sequencing depth was assumed to be roughly uniform across donors in the presence/absence analyses, though that assumption may not hold. Strong co-occurrence of HLA alleles, especially DR and DQ, made assigning TCR associations to individual alleles difficult. In the study, approximately 150 TCR beta chains were listed as associated with cytomegalovirus. In an earlier analysis of around 600 of the donors, most TCR beta V segments appeared in productive rearrangements about 87% or about 30% of the time, broadly matching IMGT annotations.

This sequence was found in a woman aged 45 to 65 in good health and CMV-seropositive. The sample was PBMCs. The sequence joins TRBV5-1 to TRBJ2-1, with 13 central nucleotides matching TRBD2. The sequenced DNA is TGCGCCAGCAGCTCCAATGGACTAGCGGGAGAGGGGAGGGAGCAGTTCTTC. This codes for CASSSNGLAGEGREQFF.